The next 29 T cell receptor beta chains were all read from a single sample in a study of OX40 agonist ivuxolimab in advanced cancers. Repertoires were generated with immunoSEQ multiplex PCR, while TCRdb's copy carries only in-frame clones and drops some. In the table there are about 66,000 clones, 88% of which are singletons. The sequencing used CD4+ or CD8+ T cells sorted from blood, collected in a trial of the OX40 agonist ivuxolimab. These receptor sequences come from an adult with an advanced solid tumor such as melanoma, head and neck, liver or kidney cancer.

The V and J genes are TRBV5-1 and TRBJ2-3, with D maybe TRBD2 (5 bases). Trimming took 4 bases from V and 0 from J, leaving 18 bases between them. CDR1 and CDR2 from the germline V gene are SGHRS and YFSETQ. The CDR3 is 17 residues long. The CDR3 nucleotides are TGCGCCAGCAGCCTCCTCCGGGAACTCCCTAGCACAGATACGCAGTATTTT. This sequence encodes CASSLLRELPSTDTQYF.

The chain has TRBV30 and TRBJ2-2; unclear D gene. This CDR3 spans 13 amino acids. Trimming removed 2 bases from V and 1 base from J, with 5 bases in between. Germline-derived CDR1 and CDR2 are GTSNPN and SVGIG (reference sequence). CDR3 in amino acids: CAWSRQNTGELFF. CDR3 DNA sequence: TGTGCCTGGAGTCGGCAGAACACCGGGGAGCTGTTTTTT. Using reference TRBV30 and TRBJ2-2 for the parts outside the CDR3, the full variable domain is SQTIHQWPATLVQPVGSPLSLECTVEGTSNPNLYWYRQAAGRGLQLLFYSVGIGQISSEVPQNLSASRPQDRQFILSSKKLLLSDSGFYLCAWSRQNTGELFFGEGSRLTVL.

This chain connects TRBV6-1 to TRBJ1-5; no definite D call. With 1 base removed from V and 3 bases from J, the gap between germline ends came to 10 bases. The CDR3 contains 15 residues. Germline V gives CDR1 MNHNS, CDR2 SASEGT. The CDR3 nucleotides read TGTGCCAGCAGTGAAGGACCGATTACCAATCAGCCCCAGCATTTT. It specifies CASSEGPITNQPQHF.

This chain connects TRBV6-5 to TRBJ1-2; D gene uncertain. Trimming pared 0 bases from V and 6 bases from J, leaving 8 bases between. CDR3 length equals 13 residues. Looked up from germline, CDR1 is MNHEY and CDR2 is SVGAGI. CDR3 loop: CASSYSLVNGYTF. The CDR3 DNA follows: TGTGCCAGCAGTTACTCGTTGGTAAATGGCTACACCTTC.

This clone has a single count. The J gene is TRBJ1-1, the V gene TRBV7-9, with D hard to call. The V gene's germline CDR1 is SEHNR and CDR2 FQNEAQ (reference sequence). Trimming stripped 2 bases from V and 8 bases from J, with 6 bases between. The CDR3 sequence is 11 residues long. CDR3: CASSLILEAFF. CDR3 DNA sequence: TGTGCCAGCAGCTTAATCTTAGAAGCTTTCTTT.

The DNA of the CDR3 is TGTGCCAGCAGTTCTCCGGACAGGCCTGGCTATGGCTACACCTTC. As protein: CASSSPDRPGYGYTF. V gene TRBV28 combines with J gene TRBJ1-2, with 7 nucleotides matching TRBD1. The germline V gene has CDR1 MDHEN and CDR2 SYDVKM. The trim removed 4 bases at V and 4 bases at J, leaving 9 bases unmatched. The CDR3 consists of 15 residues.

In DNA form, the CDR3 reads TGTGCCACCAGCAGAGCCCTTTCTAACTATGGCTACACCTTC. Translating it yields CATSRALSNYGYTF. J is TRBJ1-2 and V is TRBV15; D is unclear. Germline V gene sequence: CDR1 LNHNV, CDR2 YYDKDF (reference sequence). The ends were cut back, 1 base at V and 0 bases at J, with 6 bases in the middle. This CDR3 is built from 14 residues. The whole variable domain, filled in from reference TRBV15 and TRBJ1-2, reads DAMVIQNPRYQVTQFGKPVTLSCSQTLNHNVMYWYQQKSSQAPKLLFHYYDKDFNNEADTPDNFQSRRPNTSFCFLDIRSPGLGDTAMYLCATSRALSNYGYTFGSGTRLTVV.

The chain recombines TRBV2 with TRBJ2-2; D may be TRBD2 (5 bases). CDR3 length: 15 amino acids. V lost 6 bases, J lost 2 bases, and 13 bases lay in between. Germline V lookup: CDR1 SNHLY, CDR2 FYNNEI. The CDR3 loop is CASRPQRVNTGELFF. DNA for the CDR3: TGTGCCAGCAGACCACAGAGGGTAAACACCGGGGAGCTGTTTTTT.

The chain joins TRBV28 to TRBJ2-2, with 8 bases fitting TRBD2. The length of the CDR3 is 14 residues. V was clipped by 2 bases and J by 6 bases; unmatched bases: 2. Germline V gene sequence: CDR1 MDHEN, CDR2 SYDVKM. In nucleotides, the CDR3 is TGTGCCAGCAGTTTAGTCGGGGGGGCCGGGGAGCTGTTTTTT. Encoded protein: CASSLVGGAGELFF.

Here the CDR3 reads CASSDPFTGASYEQYF. For the CDR3, the DNA is TGCGCCAGCAGTGACCCGTTTACAGGGGCTTCTTACGAGCAGTACTTC. This chain connects TRBV10-2 to TRBJ2-5; the match to TRBD1 covers 7 bases. The better agreement between TRBJ2-7 and the DNA end casts doubt on the J call. Germline V lookup: CDR1 WSHSY, CDR2 SAAADI. The CDR3 is 16 amino acids.

The chain couples TRBV21-1 to TRBJ2-5; the table's D call TRBD2 went unverified against the DNA. The DNA end lines up better with TRBJ2-7; the J call may be wrong. TRBV21-1 is assigned pseudogene status. There are 14 residues in the CDR3. Written as DNA, the CDR3 is TGTGCCAGCAGCAACGGTAAAAGCTCCTACGAGCAGTACTTC. As protein: CASSNGKSSYEQYF.

The J gene is TRBJ2-3, the V gene TRBV2; no definite D call. This CDR3 has 13 residues. The germline CDR1 and CDR2 sequences are SNHLY and FYNNEI. Trimming removed 2 bases at V and 0 bases at J, with 3 bases between. CDR3 loop: CASSELSTDTQYF. DNA of the CDR3: TGTGCCAGCAGTGAATTGAGCACAGATACGCAGTATTTT.

The CDR3 region is CASSQLTGAGYGYTF. Here the CDR3 DNA reads TGCGCCAGCAGCCAGTTGACAGGGGCAGGCTATGGCTACACCTTC. The rearrangement links TRBV4-3 to TRBJ1-2; the match to TRBD1 covers 8 bases. With V trimmed by 3 bases and J by 4 bases, 7 bases remained unmatched. This CDR3 has 15 amino acids. Germline-derived CDR1 and CDR2 are LGHNA and YSLEER.

This chain links TRBV10-3 with TRBJ1-2; 7 bases map to TRBD1. Looked up from germline, CDR1 is ENHRY and CDR2 is SYGVKD. The CDR3 contains 13 residues. The junction had 10 bases not matched to a gene; V was cut back by 9 bases and J by 6 bases. Here the CDR3 DNA reads TGTGCCATTAGTTCCGGGACAGTCAATGGCTACACCTTC. Encoded protein: CAISSGTVNGYTF.

The chain employs TRBV9 and TRBJ2-2, with D uncertain. Per the germline V gene, CDR1 is SGDLS and CDR2 is YYNGEE. V was trimmed by 1 base and J by 7 bases, leaving 5 bases between them. The CDR3 sequence is 12 residues long. The CDR3 sequence is CASSVMDGELFF. CDR3 DNA: TGTGCCAGCAGCGTAATGGACGGGGAGCTGTTTTTT.

This clone was seen once. The J gene is TRBJ2-6, the V gene TRBV27; D gene ambiguous. The CDR3 is 15 residues long. The V gene lost 2 bases and the J gene lost 2 bases, with 7 bases spanning the gap. Germline CDR1 and CDR2: MNHEY and SMNVEV (reference sequence). CDR3: CASSLRLAGANVLTF. The CDR3 DNA reads as TGTGCCAGCAGTTTACGGTTGGCTGGGGCCAACGTCCTGACTTTC.

V and J are TRBV29-1 and TRBJ2-3, with 10 nucleotides matching TRBD1. Germline V gene lookup returns CDR1 SQVTM and CDR2 ANQGSEA. There are 14 residues in the CDR3. The junction had 9 bases not matched to a gene; V was cut back by 7 bases and J by 5 bases. CDR3 protein: CSGGGQGLLDTQYF. Written as DNA, the CDR3 is TGCAGCGGAGGGGGACAGGGGCTCCTAGATACGCAGTATTTT.

This clone was observed a handful of times. J is TRBJ2-2 and V is TRBV5-1; tentative D call: TRBD1 (6 bases). CDR3 length: 15 amino acids. The germline gives CDR1 SGHRS, CDR2 YFSETQ. The V and J ends lost 3 bases and 3 bases respectively, with 12 bases between them. The CDR3 reads CASSSRGTDTGELFF. The CDR3 DNA reads as TGCGCCAGCAGCTCCAGGGGAACGGACACCGGGGAGCTGTTTTTT. The variable domain in full, with the rest retrieved from reference TRBV5-1 and TRBJ2-2, is KAGVTQTPRYLIKTRGQQVTLSCSPISGHRSVSWYQQTPGQGLQFLFEYFSETQRNKGNFPGRFSGRQFSNSRSEMNVSTLELGDSALYLCASSSRGTDTGELFFGEGSRLTVL.

The DNA of the CDR3 is TGTGCCAGCAGCTTACCAGGCCTATCGGAAAAACTGTTTTTT. Translating gives CASSLPGLSEKLFF. The chain employs TRBV5-8 and TRBJ1-4, with D hard to call. Deletions cut 2 bases from V and 8 bases from J, with 13 bases between. CDR1 is SGHTS, CDR2 YDEGEE, per germline. The CDR3 has 14 amino acids.

In this sample, this clone turned up a few times. The chain is built from TRBV7-2 and TRBJ2-1; 12 nucleotides match TRBD2. Germline-derived CDR1 and CDR2 are SGHTA and FQGNSA. The CDR3 has 15 amino acids. The V segment lost 5 bases and the J segment 4 bases; nucleotides outside the gene matches: 3. The CDR3 coding sequence is TGTGCCAGCAGCCCGACTAGCGGGAGATACAATGAGCAGTTCTTC. This gives the protein CASSPTSGRYNEQFF.

J is TRBJ2-5 and V is TRBV5-4; D unresolved. Trimming took off 2 bases at V and 1 base at J, with 6 bases between the two ends. Germline-derived CDR1 and CDR2 are SGHNT and YYREEE (reference sequence). The CDR3 extends over 13 amino acids. CDR3 loop: CASSFDAQETQYF. The CDR3 bases are TGTGCCAGCAGCTTCGACGCCCAAGAGACCCAGTACTTC.

The gene calls are TRBV10-3 and TRBJ2-3; the match to TRBD2 covers 10 bases. This CDR3 contains 17 residues. The germline gives CDR1 ENHRY, CDR2 SYGVKD. V dropped 6 bases and J dropped 2; count of bases not matched to a gene: 11. In nucleotides, the CDR3 is TGTGCCATCAGGAGGGGAGCGGGAGGGGCTAACACAGATACGCAGTATTTT. Its protein is CAIRRGAGGANTDTQYF.

The chain has TRBV19 and TRBJ1-4; the D gene is possibly TRBD1 (6 bases). Trimming stripped 6 bases from V and 7 bases from J, with 18 bases between. The CDR3 loop spans 15 amino acids. Germline assignment: CDR1 LNHDA and CDR2 SQIVND (reference sequence). This CDR3 is CASSLGRIRGEKLFF. In DNA, the CDR3 is TGTGCCAGTAGCCTTGGGAGGATCAGGGGTGAAAAACTGTTTTTT. Variable domain in full (rest from reference TRBV19 and TRBJ1-4): DGGITQSPKYLFRKEGQNVTLSCEQNLNHDAMYWYRQDPGQGLRLIYYSQIVNDFQKGDIAEGYSVSREKKESFPLTVTSAQKNPTAFYLCASSLGRIRGEKLFFGSGTQLSVL.

V gene TRBV9 combines with J gene TRBJ1-3; 9 bases match TRBD1. The CDR3 has 18 amino acids. Trimming cost V 3 bases and J 0 bases; bases outside gene matches: 10. The germline CDR1 and CDR2 sequences are SGDLS and YYNGEE. The chain's CDR3 is CASSAGTGGQLSGNTIYF. The CDR3 nucleotides are TGTGCCAGCAGCGCGGGTACAGGGGGCCAACTCTCTGGAAACACCATATATTTT.

The V gene is TRBV7-6, the J gene TRBJ2-5, with 7 positions matching TRBD1. Per germline, CDR1 SGHVS and CDR2 FNYEAQ. The CDR3 has 13 amino acids. V lost 4 bases to trimming and J lost 5 bases; unmatched junction nucleotides: 4. Here the CDR3 DNA reads TGTGCCAGCAGCTCCGACAGGGTGGAGACCCAGTACTTC. This gives the protein CASSSDRVETQYF. The full variable domain, its missing parts supplied by reference TRBV7-6 and TRBJ2-5, is GAGVSQSPRYKVTKRGQDVALRCDPISGHVSLYWYRQALGQGPEFLTYFNYEAQQDKSGLPNDRFSAERPEGSISTLTIQRTEQRDSAMYRCASSSDRVETQYFGPGTRLLVL.

The rearrangement uses TRBV7-9 and TRBJ1-1; tentatively, D is TRBD1 (6 bases). The CDR3 extends over 13 amino acids. Between the trimmed V and J ends, which lost 1 base and 11 bases, there was a span of 14 bases. Germline values: CDR1 SEHNR, CDR2 FQNEAQ (reference sequence). The DNA of the CDR3 is TGTGCCAGCAGCTTAGAGGGGGGCGAACTCGCTTTCTTT. As protein: CASSLEGGELAFF.

The chain recombines TRBV6-1 with TRBJ2-7; tentative D call: TRBD1 (8 bases). Germline loops: CDR1 MNHNS, CDR2 SASEGT. Trimming stripped 7 bases from V and 2 bases from J, with 15 bases between. The CDR3 spans 14 residues. The CDR3: CASIQGGLAYEQYF. In DNA form, the CDR3 reads TGTGCCAGCATACAGGGGGGGTTAGCCTACGAGCAGTACTTC.

The genes are TRBV6-6 and TRBJ2-7; unclear D gene. Germline CDR1 is MNHNY and CDR2 is SVGAGI (reference sequence). The germline V and J ends were trimmed by 6 bases and 0 bases, with 12 bases remaining between them. The CDR3 is 14 amino acids. The CDR3 is CASSPLLSSYEQYF. CDR3 sequence (DNA): TGTGCCAGCAGCCCCTTATTAAGCTCCTACGAGCAGTACTTC.

This clone has only one observation. The genes are TRBV6-5 and TRBJ2-5; TRBD2 might be the D (5 bases). Trimming stripped 7 bases from V and 7 bases from J, with 22 bases between. The CDR3 covers 15 residues. From germline, CDR1 is MNHEY and CDR2 SVGAGI. The CDR3 DNA reads TGTGCCAGCAAACGGGAAGGCCGTTTAAGAGGGACCCAGTACTTC. Encoded protein: CASKREGRLRGTQYF.